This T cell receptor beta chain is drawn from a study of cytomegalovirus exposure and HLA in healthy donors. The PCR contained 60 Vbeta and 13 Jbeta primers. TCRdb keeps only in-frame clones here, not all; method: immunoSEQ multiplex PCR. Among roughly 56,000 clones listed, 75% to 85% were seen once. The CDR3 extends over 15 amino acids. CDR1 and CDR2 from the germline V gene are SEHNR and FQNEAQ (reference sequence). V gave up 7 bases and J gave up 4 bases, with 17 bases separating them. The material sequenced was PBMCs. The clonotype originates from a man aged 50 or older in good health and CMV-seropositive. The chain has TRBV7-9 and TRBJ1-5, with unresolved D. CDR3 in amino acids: CASILPNRSNQPQHF. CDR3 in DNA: TGTGCCAGCATCCTACCCAACAGATCTAATCAGCCCCAGCATTTT. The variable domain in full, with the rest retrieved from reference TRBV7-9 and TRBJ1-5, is DTGVSQNPRHKITKRGQNVTFRCDPISEHNRLYWYRQTLGQGPEFLTYFQNEAQLEKSRLLSDRFSAERPKGSFSTLEIQRTEQGDSAMYLCASILPNRSNQPQHFGDGTRLSIL.